The 5 T cell receptor beta chains below come from one sample, sequenced in a study of cytomegalovirus exposure and HLA in healthy donors. 13 Jbeta primers and 60 Vbeta primers were used for the PCR. Method: immunoSEQ multiplex PCR; TCRdb's copy keeps in-frame clones and lacks some. The sample lists roughly 190,000 clones; approximately 11% were seen once. Sequenced input: PBMCs. The receptor set was obtained from a man aged 50 to 59 in good health and CMV-seropositive.

The chain uses TRBV28 and TRBJ1-2; 7 nucleotides line up with TRBD1. Germline V gene lookup returns CDR1 MDHEN and CDR2 SYDVKM. The CDR3 runs to 13 residues. The trim removed 6 bases at V and 0 bases at J, leaving 1 base unmatched. The CDR3 DNA sequence: TGTGCCAGCAGGGGACAGTCTAACTATGGCTACACCTTC. Amino acids: CASRGQSNYGYTF.

The chain links TRBV7-9 to TRBJ1-6; no definite D call. This CDR3 has 14 amino acids. Germline loops: CDR1 SEHNR, CDR2 FQNEAQ (reference sequence). V lost 1 base, J lost 10 bases, and 11 bases lay in between. As DNA, the CDR3 is TGTGCCAGCAGCTTAGAACGGGATGGCTCACCCCTCCACTTT. It translates to CASSLERDGSPLHF.

This clone has only a few counts. V and J are TRBV7-6 and TRBJ2-1; 7 nucleotides agree with TRBD1. Germline loops: CDR1 SGHVS, CDR2 FNYEAQ. The CDR3 consists of 15 residues. Trimming removed 1 base from V and 9 bases from J; junction bases left unmatched: 9. The CDR3 region is CASSLGDSGGVEQFF. CDR3 sequence (DNA): TGTGCCAGCAGCTTAGGGGACAGCGGTGGGGTTGAGCAGTTCTTC.

As DNA, the CDR3 is TGTGCCAGCAGCCAAGGGGGGACAGGGGAAGGAGGAAACTATGGCTACACCTTC. Translating gives CASSQGGTGEGGNYGYTF. The chain links TRBV4-2 to TRBJ1-2; 10 bases map to TRBD1. Per the germline V gene, CDR1 is LGHNA and CDR2 is YNFKEQ. Losses at the gene ends were 1 base for V and 2 bases for J; bases not matched to a gene: 10. The length of the CDR3 is 18 residues.

This chain joins TRBV5-4 and TRBJ2-6; 8 nucleotides agree with TRBD2. This CDR3 has 15 residues. Germline CDR1 SGHNT, CDR2 YYREEE (reference sequence). With 4 bases clipped from V and 2 bases from J, the junction kept 2 bases outside the gene matches. CDR3 sequence reads: CASSAGGPGANVLTF. Written as DNA, the CDR3 is TGTGCCAGCAGCGCGGGGGGCCCTGGGGCCAACGTCCTGACTTTC.